Listed below are T cell receptor beta chains from one sample, sequenced in a study of Ad26.COV2.S vaccination and SARS-CoV-2 variants. The protocol was immunoSEQ multiplex PCR, while the TCRdb copy is restricted to in-frame clones and leaves out a portion. This sample carries 380,000 or so clones, about four fifths of them seen once, and the ten largest clones take nearly 7.5%. Sample: peripheral blood, taken in a trial of Ad26.COV2.S vaccine versus placebo. The receptors shown here come from a person aged 18-65 years who received the Ad26.COV2.S COVID-19 vaccine or a placebo. CDR3s include the opening cysteine and the closing phenylalanine or tryptophan. A D gene is named only where the DNA matches it firmly. Where a row states a size, it is once, few, many or the class of an expanded clone; other rows omit it.

d_call	v_call	j_call	clone_size	cdr3_aa	cdr3_nt
.	TRBV3-1/TRBV3-2	TRBJ2-7	.	CASSKGARSYEQYF	TGTGCCAGCAGCAAGGGCGCAAGGTCCTACGAGCAGTACTTC
TRBD1	TRBV7-7	TRBJ2-5	.	CASSRDRGQETQYF	TGTGCCAGCAGCCGAGACAGGGGCCAAGAGACCCAGTACTTC
.	TRBV19	TRBJ1-1	.	CATQIYTEAFF	TGTGCCACCCAAATTTACACTGAAGCTTTCTTT
.	TRBV5-1	TRBJ1-4	once	CASSPLATNEKLFF	TGCGCCAGCAGCCCACTTGCAACTAATGAAAAACTGTTTTTT
TRBD1	TRBV6-5	TRBJ1-3	.	CASRRQGTGNTIYF	TGTGCCAGCAGACGACAGGGTACTGGAAACACCATATATTTT
TRBD1	TRBV15	TRBJ1-6	.	CATSLRTGGSPLHF	TGTGCCACCAGCTTGCGGACAGGCGGGTCACCCCTCCACTTT
.	TRBV7-9	TRBJ1-6	.	CASGPQGGLALHF	TGTGCCAGCGGCCCCCAGGGAGGGTTGGCCCTCCACTTT
TRBD2	TRBV19	TRBJ2-5	.	CASNEREGHETQYF	TGTGCCAGTAATGAGCGGGAGGGTCACGAGACCCAGTACTTC
.	TRBV14	TRBJ2-7	few	CASSLLYEQYF	TGTGCCAGCAGCCTCCTGTACGAGCAGTACTTC
.	TRBV12-3/TRBV12-4	TRBJ2-1	.	CASRASLTREQFF	TGTGCCAGCAGAGCAAGCCTGACCCGGGAGCAGTTCTTC
.	TRBV19	TRBJ1-5	.	CASSIWGRQPQHF	TGTGCCAGTAGTATCTGGGGAAGACAGCCCCAGCATTTT
.	TRBV6-1	TRBJ2-7	.	CASSEWGNYEQYF	TGTGCCAGCAGTGAATGGGGGAACTACGAGCAGTACTTC
.	TRBV5-1	TRBJ2-1	.	CASSQTRGNEQFF	TGCGCCAGCAGCCAGACTAGGGGGAATGAGCAGTTCTTC
.	TRBV27	TRBJ1-4	.	CASSFLGAANEKLFF	TGTGCCAGCAGTTTCCTCGGGGCAGCTAATGAAAAACTGTTTTTT
.	TRBV6-6	TRBJ1-6	once	CASSPPSYNSPLHF	TGTGCCAGCAGCCCCCCTTCCTATAATTCACCCCTCCACTTT
.	TRBV7-9	TRBJ1-2	few	CASSRTGGNYGYTF	TGTGCCAGCAGCCGGACGGGCGGTAACTATGGCTACACCTTC
.	TRBV5-1	TRBJ2-1	.	CASSIDMGGREQFF	TGCGCCAGCAGCATTGATATGGGGGGCAGGGAGCAGTTCTTC
.	TRBV5-1	TRBJ2-1	.	CASSLLSHSGFNEQFF	TGCGCCAGCAGCCTTTTGTCCCATAGTGGGTTCAATGAGCAGTTCTTC
.	TRBV3-1/TRBV3-2	TRBJ1-4	.	CASSHARVYTQSLFF	TGTGCCAGCAGCCATGCTCGGGTCTACACGCAATCACTGTTTTTT
.	TRBV23-1	TRBJ2-6	.	CGAKVGANVLTF	TGCGGCGCAAAGGTTGGGGCCAACGTCCTGACTTTC
.	TRBV5-1	TRBJ2-1	.	CASSSFGAWNNEQFF	TGCGCCAGCAGTTCGTTCGGGGCTTGGAACAATGAGCAGTTCTTC
.	TRBV9	TRBJ1-5	few	CASSVAPAQPQHF	TGTGCCAGCAGCGTAGCACCGGCTCAGCCCCAGCATTTT
.	TRBV16	TRBJ1-5	few	CASTPQSNQPQHF	TGTGCCAGCACCCCGCAGAGCAATCAGCCCCAGCATTTT
TRBD1	TRBV7-2	TRBJ2-1	.	CASSFDRGGYNEQFF	TGTGCCAGCAGTTTCGACAGGGGCGGCTACAATGAGCAGTTCTTC
TRBD1	TRBV27	TRBJ1-5	.	CASSSTDRGLSNQPQHF	TGTGCCAGCAGTTCCACGGACAGGGGGCTTAGCAATCAGCCCCAGCATTTT
.	TRBV18	TRBJ2-5	.	CASRTAQETQYF	TGTGCCAGCCGCACGGCCCAAGAGACCCAGTACTTC
.	TRBV6-6	TRBJ2-1	.	CASILLPGVGNEQFF	TGTGCCAGCATCCTCCTTCCGGGAGTAGGTAATGAGCAGTTCTTC
.	TRBV14	TRBJ2-1	.	CASSQGSGWEQFF	TGTGCCAGCAGCCAAGGCTCGGGCTGGGAGCAGTTCTTC
TRBD2	TRBV10-2	TRBJ2-7	.	CASSSSGSGYEQYF	TGCGCCAGCAGTTCTAGCGGGAGTGGTTACGAGCAGTACTTC